This T cell receptor beta chain was retrieved from a study of type 1 regulatory T cells. TCRdb itself ran the reads through MiXCR, one entry per CDR3 protein. The sample yields around 88,000 distinct CDR3 sequences, roughly a third seen once. Unmatched junction bases numbered 14, after V lost 4 bases and J lost 4 bases. The V gene's germline CDR1 is KGHSH and CDR2 LQKENI. This CDR3 is 17 amino acids long. Sequencing was done on a sample of CD4+ T cells, either the whole sample or a sorted fraction (not recorded which). This sequence joins TRBV18 and TRBJ2-5; 8 bases are a match to TRBD2. The TCR originated in a human donor in good health. CDR3 sequence (DNA): TGTGCCAGCTCACAGCCAGCGGGAGTGTCGGCTCTAGAGACCCAGTACTTC. Translating gives CASSQPAGVSALETQYF.